Following are 19 T cell receptor beta chains from one sample sequenced in a study of blood T cell repertoires in COVID-19. Produced via immunoSEQ multiplex PCR; TCRdb's table is partial and in-frame only. The sample includes around 150,000 clones, approximately 80% of them seen just once. Source material: peripheral blood. The source of these receptors is a man aged 55-75 years with acute or convalescent COVID-19.

This clone was recorded only once. This chain links TRBV25-1 with TRBJ2-2, with D tentatively TRBD2 (6 bases). Germline CDR1 MGHDK, CDR2 SYGVNS. This CDR3 has 16 amino acids. V lost 2 bases and J 6 bases, leaving 16 bases between the germline ends. The CDR3 region is CASSEGGKRAAGELFF. CDR3 DNA sequence: TGTGCCAGCAGTGAAGGGGGGAAGAGGGCGGCCGGGGAGCTGTTTTTT. The complete variable domain, with remaining parts taken from reference TRBV25-1 and TRBJ2-2, reads EADIYQTPRYLVIGTGKKITLECSQTMGHDKMYWYQQDPGMELHLIHYSYGVNSTEKGDLSSESTVSRIRTEHFPLTLESARPSHTSQYLCASSEGGKRAAGELFFGEGSRLTVL.

The chain joins TRBV9 to TRBJ2-7; 10 nucleotides align to TRBD1. Germline values: CDR1 SGDLS, CDR2 YYNGEE. This CDR3 comprises 14 residues. V was clipped by 4 bases and J by 7 bases; unmatched bases: 8. CDR3 residues: CASSSRQGADEQYF. The DNA for the CDR3 is TGTGCCAGCAGCAGCCGACAGGGGGCTGATGAGCAGTACTTC.

The J gene is TRBJ1-4, the V gene TRBV15, with D hard to call. Per germline, CDR1 LNHNV and CDR2 YYDKDF (reference sequence). Trimming took off 0 bases at V and 0 bases at J, with 5 bases between the two ends. The CDR3 is made up of 15 amino acids. In nucleotides, the CDR3 is TGTGCCACCAGCAGAGATTTATCAACTAATGAAAAACTGTTTTTT. Residues: CATSRDLSTNEKLFF.

This clone was counted a single time. The DNA for the CDR3 is TGTGCCAGCTCACCCTCGTCAGGGGGTTCCTACGAGCAGTACTTC. Its translation: CASSPSSGGSYEQYF. This rearrangement joins TRBV18 to TRBJ2-7, with 7 bases fitting TRBD1. The V segment lost 3 bases and the J segment 1 base; nucleotides outside the gene matches: 6. Per the germline V gene, CDR1 is KGHSH and CDR2 is LQKENI. The length of the CDR3 is 15 residues.

This chain joins TRBV2 and TRBJ2-7; TRBD1 is a possible D gene (6 bases). Trimming took 4 bases from V and 2 from J, leaving 6 bases between them. The CDR3 consists of 12 residues. Germline-derived CDR1 and CDR2 are SNHLY and FYNNEI. The CDR3 is CASSGTAYEQYF. The CDR3 DNA is TGTGCCAGCAGTGGGACAGCCTACGAGCAGTACTTC.

This chain links TRBV5-1 with TRBJ2-5; a possible D gene is TRBD1 (6 bases). This CDR3 is 15 amino acids long. CDR1 is SGHRS, CDR2 YFSETQ, per germline. V was shortened by 4 bases and J by 2 bases, with 15 bases between the two germline ends. In DNA form, the CDR3 reads TGCGCCAGCAGCCCGACGCGAGGACAGCAAGAGACCCAGTACTTC. Amino acid sequence: CASSPTRGQQETQYF.

This clone came up once. J is TRBJ1-5 and V is TRBV6-1; 8 bases line up with TRBD1. The CDR3 has 16 amino acids. In germline, CDR1 is MNHNS, CDR2 SASEGT. V was clipped by 2 bases and J by 0 bases; unmatched bases: 3. The CDR3 protein is CASSERTGYSNQPQHF. The CDR3 DNA reads as TGTGCCAGCAGTGAAAGGACAGGGTATAGCAATCAGCCCCAGCATTTT.

This chain joins TRBV4-3 and TRBJ1-6; TRBD1 aligns across 10 bases. The germline CDR1 and CDR2 sequences are LGHNA and YSLEER. J was trimmed by 10 bases and V by 0 bases; bases with no gene match: 3. This CDR3 is 15 amino acids long. The CDR3 DNA is TGCGCCAGCAGCCAAGATGGGACAGGGGAATCACCCCTCCACTTT. This translates into CASSQDGTGESPLHF.

The chain joins TRBV2 to TRBJ2-2; D may be TRBD2 (5 bases). V was cut by 6 bases and J by 1 base, with 18 bases left in between. The CDR3 consists of 17 residues. In germline, CDR1 is SNHLY, CDR2 FYNNEI. CDR3 nucleotide sequence: TGTGCCAGCAGACTCCCATGGGGAGAGGAGAACACCGGGGAGCTGTTTTTT. Translating gives CASRLPWGEENTGELFF. Looking up the rest from reference TRBV2 and TRBJ2-2 gives the full variable domain: EPEVTQTPSHQVTQMGQEVILRCVPISNHLYFYWYRQILGQKVEFLVSFYNNEISEKSEIFDDQFSVERPDGSNFTLKIRSTKLEDSAMYFCASRLPWGEENTGELFFGEGSRLTVL.

The chain is built from TRBV30 and TRBJ1-1, with D unresolved. The germline V gene has CDR1 GTSNPN and CDR2 SVGIG (reference sequence). The CDR3 covers 13 residues. Trimming shortened V by 0 bases and J by 5 bases, and 10 bases separated the two germline ends. The DNA for the CDR3 is TGTGCCTGGAGTGTCCGGGCGGGAACTGAAGCTTTCTTT. It is translated as CAWSVRAGTEAFF.

This chain joins TRBV6-1 and TRBJ1-2, with D possibly matching TRBD1 (6 bases). Trimming stripped 1 base from V and 4 bases from J, with 13 bases between. The CDR3 has 15 amino acids. Germline V CDR1 and CDR2: MNHNS, SASEGT. The CDR3: CASSEDVTGVYGYTF. The CDR3 bases are TGTGCCAGCAGTGAAGATGTGACAGGAGTCTATGGCTACACCTTC.

The genes are TRBV6-1 and TRBJ2-3; weak D call: TRBD1 (8 bases). CDR3 length: 16 residues. Germline V gene sequence: CDR1 MNHNS, CDR2 SASEGT. The V gene lost 4 bases and the J gene lost 0 bases, with 14 bases spanning the gap. The CDR3 region is CASSGGQGGSTDTQYF. DNA of the CDR3: TGTGCCAGCAGTGGTGGACAGGGAGGGAGCACAGATACGCAGTATTTT.

The genes are TRBV6-1 and TRBJ1-1, with unresolved D. V was cut by 3 bases and J by 1 base, with 18 bases left in between. CDR3 size: 17 residues. Germline-derived CDR1 and CDR2 are MNHNS and SASEGT. The chain's CDR3 is CASSDLRDSVRNTEAFF. The CDR3 nucleotides read TGTGCCAGCAGTGATTTGAGGGATTCGGTTCGGAACACTGAAGCTTTCTTT.

This rearrangement joins TRBV5-1 to TRBJ1-2; 7 positions match TRBD1. Losses at the gene ends were 4 bases for V and 4 bases for J; bases not matched to a gene: 7. The germline V gene has CDR1 SGHRS and CDR2 YFSETQ. The CDR3 covers 14 residues. The CDR3 bases are TGCGCCAGCAGCGCTTCCGGGACAGCCTATGGCTACACCTTC. The encoded protein is CASSASGTAYGYTF.

The chain joins TRBV9 to TRBJ1-1; no definite D call. CDR3 length: 12 residues. In germline, CDR1 is SGDLS, CDR2 YYNGEE. Trimming shortened V by 4 bases and J by 4 bases, and 8 bases separated the two germline ends. The CDR3 loop reads CASSPFSTEAFF. The CDR3 region has the DNA TGTGCCAGCAGCCCCTTTAGCACTGAAGCTTTCTTT.

The chain links TRBV12-3 or TRBV12-4 to TRBJ2-3; 7 bases match TRBD1. V dropped 6 bases and J dropped 6; count of bases not matched to a gene: 6. This CDR3 contains 13 residues. The CDR3, as DNA: TGTGCCAGCAGGATGGACAGGTTCGATACGCAGTATTTT. Its translation: CASRMDRFDTQYF.

The chain has TRBV18 and TRBJ1-1; TRBD1 matches at 7 bases. J was trimmed by 3 bases and V by 5 bases; bases with no gene match: 3. CDR1 and CDR2 from the germline V gene are KGHSH and LQKENI. The CDR3 loop spans 13 amino acids. In DNA form, the CDR3 reads TGTGCCAGCTCATCTACAGGGGACACTGAAGCTTTCTTT. This translates into CASSSTGDTEAFF.

The genes are TRBV3-1 (or the pseudogene TRBV3-2) and TRBJ1-1; D possibly corresponds to TRBD1 (5 bases). The CDR3 runs to 14 residues. Germline V CDR1 and CDR2: LGHDT, YNNKEL (reference sequence). Deletions cut 1 base from V and 3 bases from J, with 9 bases between. Here the CDR3 DNA reads TGTGCCAGCAGCCAAGTTGCGGGGGACACTGAAGCTTTCTTT. Translation: CASSQVAGDTEAFF.

The chain is built from TRBV9 and TRBJ2-5; 7 bases line up with TRBD1. CDR3 length: 14 amino acids. The trim removed 4 bases at V and 4 bases at J, leaving 7 bases unmatched. Per the germline V gene, CDR1 is SGDLS and CDR2 is YYNGEE. The DNA for the CDR3 is TGTGCCAGCAGCTCACAGGGGATCACAGAGACCCAGTACTTC. Amino acids: CASSSQGITETQYF. Variable domain in full (rest from reference TRBV9 and TRBJ2-5): DSGVTQTPKHLITATGQRVTLRCSPRSGDLSVYWYQQSLDQGLQFLIQYYNGEERAKGNILERFSAQQFPDLHSELNLSSLELGDSALYFCASSSQGITETQYFGPGTRLLVL.